The TCR beta chain under discussion was sequenced for a study of T cell repertoires in cytomegalovirus infection. Whole-study findings and limits: Within the response measured ex vivo, HLA-C-restricted CMV-specific TCR beta clonotypes were dominant.

TCRdb reprocessed the reads with MiXCR, giving one entry per CDR3 protein. Counted here are approximately 250,000 distinct CDR3 sequences, roughly 9.1% occurring once; the ten biggest clones make up around 16%. CDR3 length equals 18 residues. V was clipped by 2 bases and J by 0 bases, with 14 bases between them. Germline values: CDR1 SGHTA, CDR2 FQGNSA. This clonotype was observed many times. Its antigen remains unidentified. Input material: PBMCs. The origin of this receptor is a human donor in good health (CMV status not recorded). Some clones in this sample may be carry-over from other donors' samples. V and J are TRBV7-2 and TRBJ1-6; no definite D call. The CDR3 reads CASSLKATESSYNSPLHF. CDR3 bases: TGTGCCAGCAGCTTAAAAGCGACGGAGAGCTCCTATAATTCACCCCTCCACTTT. The entire variable domain, with the rest obtained from reference TRBV7-2 and TRBJ1-6, is as follows: GAGVSQSPSNKVTEKGKDVELRCDPISGHTALYWYRQSLGQGLEFLIYFQGNSAPDKSGLPSDRFSAERTGGSVSTLTIQRTQQEDSAVYLCASSLKATESSYNSPLHFGNGTRLTVT.